The 32 T cell receptor beta chains in this list originate from one sample, sequenced in a study of blood T cell repertoires in COVID-19. Generated by immunoSEQ multiplex PCR, the TCRdb table keeps only in-frame clones and is missing some. The table has around 300,000 clones, approximately 91% seen once. The sequencing sample was made of peripheral blood. The source is a woman in her 30s with COVID-19, enrolled during active disease.

The genes are TRBV2 and TRBJ2-7; the match to TRBD1 covers 9 bases. The junction had 7 bases not matched to a gene; V was cut back by 3 bases and J by 7 bases. CDR1 SNHLY and CDR2 FYNNEI come from the germline V gene. There are 14 residues in the CDR3. CDR3: CASSDPDRGREQYF. DNA for the CDR3: TGTGCCAGCAGTGATCCGGACAGGGGTAGGGAGCAGTACTTC.

The chain uses TRBV2 and TRBJ1-1; tentative D call: TRBD1 (5 bases). The length of the CDR3 is 17 residues. The germline gives CDR1 SNHLY, CDR2 FYNNEI. V lost 4 bases and J lost 4, with 22 bases in between. The CDR3 spells CASSVLPPPRRGTEAFF. The DNA for the CDR3 is TGTGCCAGCAGTGTTCTGCCCCCTCCCCGAAGGGGCACTGAAGCTTTCTTT.

In DNA, the CDR3 is TGTGCCAGCAGTTATTGGTATACAGGGCCGGACACTGAAGCTTTCTTT. Protein product: CASSYWYTGPDTEAFF. The chain couples TRBV6-5 to TRBJ1-1, with a possible D match to TRBD1 (6 bases). This CDR3 region has 16 residues. Per the germline V gene, CDR1 is MNHEY and CDR2 is SVGAGI. The ends were cut back, 3 bases at V and 3 bases at J, with 17 bases in the middle.

The chain links TRBV19 to TRBJ2-1; D remains ambiguous. There are 17 residues in the CDR3. Germline-derived CDR1 and CDR2 are LNHDA and SQIVND (reference sequence). V lost 1 base and J 0 bases, leaving 13 bases between the germline ends. CDR3 bases: TGTGCCAGTAGTATAGGGGTAGCCCCGAGCTCCTACAATGAGCAGTTCTTC. Translating it yields CASSIGVAPSSYNEQFF.

The V gene is TRBV6-4, the J gene TRBJ2-7; 9 positions match TRBD2. V shed 0 bases, J shed 5 bases, and the junction held 5 bases outside the gene matches. Germline-derived CDR1 and CDR2 are MRHNA and SNTAGT. The CDR3 length is 15 residues. CDR3 in amino acids: CASSDSASGIHEQYF. The CDR3, as DNA: TGTGCCAGCAGTGACTCAGCTAGCGGGATCCACGAGCAGTACTTC.

The chain employs TRBV30 and TRBJ1-5; 12 bases align to TRBD1. Germline values: CDR1 GTSNPN, CDR2 SVGIG (reference sequence). V lost 5 bases, J lost 0 bases, and 8 bases stayed unmatched. The CDR3 has 17 residues. The DNA for the CDR3 is TGTGCCTGGGGGACAGGGGGCTCTCTTTATAGCAATCAGCCCCAGCATTTT. Amino acid sequence: CAWGTGGSLYSNQPQHF.

The genes are TRBV28 and TRBJ2-1; weak D call: TRBD1 (6 bases). Germline lookup yields CDR1 MDHEN and CDR2 SYDVKM. Trimming took off 3 bases at V and 12 bases at J, with 15 bases between the two ends. This CDR3 is 13 amino acids long. The CDR3 nucleotides read TGTGCCAGCAGTTTTGGACAGATCTTTGGGCAGTTCTTC. Its protein is CASSFGQIFGQFF.

V and J are TRBV9 and TRBJ1-1; D unresolved. The V gene's germline CDR1 is SGDLS and CDR2 YYNGEE. V lost 0 bases and J 5 bases, leaving 11 bases between the germline ends. This CDR3 has 14 residues. CDR3 sequence: CASSVENSRTEAFF. CDR3 nucleotides: TGTGCCAGCAGCGTAGAGAACAGCAGGACTGAAGCTTTCTTT.

CDR3 sequence (DNA): TGTGCCAGCAGTGTCGGGACTAGCGCGAACACAGATACGCAGTATTTT. Encoded protein: CASSVGTSANTDTQYF. The chain links TRBV2 to TRBJ2-3, with 10 nucleotides matching TRBD2. There are 16 residues in the CDR3. V gave up 4 bases and J gave up 2 bases; unmatched junction bases: 6. Germline-derived CDR1 and CDR2 are SNHLY and FYNNEI. The whole variable domain, remainder taken from reference TRBV2 and TRBJ2-3, is EPEVTQTPSHQVTQMGQEVILRCVPISNHLYFYWYRQILGQKVEFLVSFYNNEISEKSEIFDDQFSVERPDGSNFTLKIRSTKLEDSAMYFCASSVGTSANTDTQYFGPGTRLTVL.

The rearrangement uses TRBV19 and TRBJ1-3; D is unclear. V was cut by 3 bases and J by 0 bases, with 6 bases left in between. This CDR3 has 14 amino acids. Germline V gene data show CDR1 as LNHDA and CDR2 as SQIVND (reference sequence). The CDR3 sequence is CASSISNSGNTIYF. CDR3 in DNA: TGTGCCAGTAGTATTTCCAACTCTGGAAACACCATATATTTT.

J is TRBJ2-2 and V is TRBV6-4, with 7 bases lining up with TRBD2. This CDR3 region has 14 residues. The junction had 4 bases not matched to a gene; V was cut back by 4 bases and J by 5 bases. Germline lookup yields CDR1 MRHNA and CDR2 SNTAGT. This CDR3 reads CASSAEAGTGELFF. CDR3 nucleotide sequence: TGTGCCAGCAGTGCTGAAGCGGGGACCGGGGAGCTGTTTTTT.

The chain has TRBV18 and TRBJ2-7; tentative D call: TRBD2 (6 bases). CDR1 is KGHSH, CDR2 LQKENI, per germline. This CDR3 spans 14 amino acids. Trimming took off 3 bases at V and 5 bases at J, with 14 bases between the two ends. As DNA, the CDR3 is TGTGCCAGCTCACCTAGCGGTACCTACCACGAGCAGTACTTC. Residues: CASSPSGTYHEQYF.

This clone was detected only a few times. The V gene is TRBV21-1, the J gene TRBJ2-3; no check of the table's D call, TRBD2, against the DNA was made. TRBV21-1 is a recognized pseudogene. The CDR3 totals 15 residues. The CDR3 DNA reads TGTGCCAGCAGTCAGACTAGCGGGAGCACAGATACGCAGTATTTT. Its protein product is CASSQTSGSTDTQYF.

The CDR3 DNA reads TGTGCCTGGAGTGAAGGGGGCAGCTATGGCTACACCTTC. Protein product: CAWSEGGSYGYTF. The V call is TRBV30, the J call TRBJ1-2, with TRBD1 identical over 7 bases. Per the germline V gene, CDR1 is GTSNPN and CDR2 is SVGIG (reference sequence). J was trimmed by 4 bases and V by 1 base; bases with no gene match: 3. The CDR3 has 13 residues. The full variable domain, rest sourced from reference TRBV30 and TRBJ1-2, is SQTIHQWPATLVQPVGSPLSLECTVEGTSNPNLYWYRQAAGRGLQLLFYSVGIGQISSEVPQNLSASRPQDRQFILSSKKLLLSDSGFYLCAWSEGGSYGYTFGSGTRLTVV.

The chain carries TRBV6-5 and TRBJ2-1; 7 positions match TRBD1. From germline, CDR1 is MNHEY and CDR2 SVGAGI. The CDR3 length is 16 residues. V lost 0 bases and J lost 7; bases outside the gene matches: 9. The CDR3 DNA follows: TGTGCCAGCAGTTACTCGAGCTCAGGGGGTACGAATGAGCAGTTCTTC. It translates to CASSYSSSGGTNEQFF.

V and J are TRBV7-2 and TRBJ2-7; TRBD2 matches 13 bases. The CDR3 consists of 17 residues. Trimming removed 4 bases from V and 2 bases from J; junction bases left unmatched: 8. Germline V gene data show CDR1 as SGHTA and CDR2 as FQGNSA. CDR3 protein: CASSSGTSGIKAYEQYF. CDR3 nucleotide sequence: TGTGCCAGCAGCTCCGGGACTAGCGGGATTAAGGCCTACGAGCAGTACTTC. The entire variable domain, with the rest obtained from reference TRBV7-2 and TRBJ2-7, is as follows: GAGVSQSPSNKVTEKGKDVELRCDPISGHTALYWYRQSLGQGLEFLIYFQGNSAPDKSGLPSDRFSAERTGGSVSTLTIQRTQQEDSAVYLCASSSGTSGIKAYEQYFGPGTRLTVT.

This clone was seen once. The CDR3 here is CASRTSVVGGNEQFF. CDR3 DNA: TGTGCCAGCAGGACAAGCGTAGTCGGGGGCAATGAGCAGTTCTTC. The chain links TRBV2 to TRBJ2-1; TRBD2 is a possible D gene (6 bases). V dropped 6 bases and J dropped 6 bases, with 18 bases sitting between them. Germline V gene sequence: CDR1 SNHLY, CDR2 FYNNEI. This CDR3 region has 15 residues.

The CDR3 here is CASSQDRGESPLHF. DNA for the CDR3: TGTGCCAGCAGCCAAGACAGGGGAGAATCACCCCTCCACTTT. The chain employs TRBV3-1 (or the pseudogene TRBV3-2) and TRBJ1-6; a weak D match, TRBD1 (6 bases). CDR3 length equals 14 residues. Trimming cost V 0 bases and J 10 bases, with 10 bases left between them. Germline lookup yields CDR1 LGHDT and CDR2 YNNKEL (reference sequence).

The chain recombines TRBV6-5 with TRBJ1-4, with D tentatively TRBD1 (6 bases). Trimming removed 5 bases from V and 5 bases from J, with 15 bases in between. From germline, CDR1 is MNHEY and CDR2 SVGAGI. This CDR3 is built from 15 residues. This CDR3 reads CASSNVGTLNEKLFF. DNA for the CDR3: TGTGCCAGCAGTAATGTAGGGACACTGAATGAAAAACTGTTTTTT.

This sequence joins TRBV9 and TRBJ1-2; 7 bases align to TRBD1. Germline V gene lookup returns CDR1 SGDLS and CDR2 YYNGEE. Losses at the gene ends were 3 bases for V and 5 bases for J; bases not matched to a gene: 4. The CDR3 has 13 residues. The CDR3 region is CASSEPQGYGYTF. The DNA for the CDR3 is TGTGCCAGCAGCGAACCACAGGGGTATGGCTACACCTTC. Together with reference TRBV9 and TRBJ1-2, the CDR3 gives the full variable domain: DSGVTQTPKHLITATGQRVTLRCSPRSGDLSVYWYQQSLDQGLQFLIQYYNGEERAKGNILERFSAQQFPDLHSELNLSSLELGDSALYFCASSEPQGYGYTFGSGTRLTVV.

The chain uses TRBV3-1 (or the pseudogene TRBV3-2) and TRBJ2-1; TRBD2 matches 14 bases. Germline V CDR1 and CDR2: LGHDT, YNNKEL (reference sequence). The CDR3 sequence is 16 residues long. The V gene end was trimmed by 4 bases and the J gene end by 7 bases; junction bases not matched to a gene: 6. The DNA of the CDR3 is TGTGCCAGCAGCCTCCTGACTAGCGGGAGGGAAAATGAGCAGTTCTTC. Amino acid sequence: CASSLLTSGRENEQFF.

This chain joins TRBV5-5 and TRBJ1-1; the match to TRBD1 covers 8 bases. The germline V gene has CDR1 SGHKS and CDR2 YYEKEE (reference sequence). CDR3 length: 16 amino acids. The J segment lost 7 bases and the V segment lost 0 bases, leaving 11 bases of the junction unmatched. The CDR3 coding sequence is TGTGCCAGCAGCTTGGTCGGAGCAGGGGGCCCAAATGAAGCTTTCTTT. It yields the protein CASSLVGAGGPNEAFF.

V is TRBV6-5 and J is TRBJ2-5, with D maybe TRBD1 (6 bases). The germline V and J ends were trimmed by 7 bases and 4 bases, with 16 bases remaining between them. Germline CDR1 reads MNHEY; CDR2 reads SVGAGI. CDR3 length equals 14 residues. For the CDR3, the DNA is TGTGCCAGCACCAAACAGGGAATGGGAGAGACCCAGTACTTC. Its translation is CASTKQGMGETQYF.

The J gene is TRBJ1-1, the V gene TRBV13; 9 bases agree with TRBD1. This CDR3 is 15 amino acids long. J gave up 3 bases and V 3 bases, and 5 bases lay outside the gene matches. Germline V gives CDR1 PRHDT, CDR2 FYEKMQ (reference sequence). The CDR3 region has the DNA TGTGCCAGCAGCTTTAACAGGGGGCGGGACACTGAAGCTTTCTTT. Encoded protein: CASSFNRGRDTEAFF.

The chain uses TRBV9 and TRBJ1-1; D remains unclear. The CDR3 covers 13 residues. Trimming stripped 0 bases from V and 0 bases from J, with 3 bases between. Germline CDR1 and CDR2: SGDLS and YYNGEE. The CDR3 region is CASSVVLNTEAFF. CDR3 DNA sequence: TGTGCCAGCAGCGTAGTCTTGAACACTGAAGCTTTCTTT.

The V call is TRBV7-9, the J call TRBJ2-1, with D unresolved. V lost 0 bases and J lost 3, with 6 bases in between. Germline-derived CDR1 and CDR2 are SEHNR and FQNEAQ (reference sequence). The CDR3 has 14 amino acids. CDR3 bases: TGTGCCAGCAGCTTAGCTGCAGGCTACAATGAGCAGTTCTTC. This translates into CASSLAAGYNEQFF.

The chain employs TRBV3-1 (or the pseudogene TRBV3-2) and TRBJ1-5; D remains unclear. V lost 5 bases to trimming and J lost 1 base, with 6 bases between them. The germline gives CDR1 LGHDT, CDR2 YNNKEL (reference sequence). The CDR3 consists of 13 residues. The chain's CDR3 is CASSSMSNQPQHF. The CDR3 DNA reads TGTGCCAGCAGCTCCATGAGCAATCAGCCCCAGCATTTT.

This clone was counted between two and nine times. Other DNA sequences in this specimen translate into the identical CDR3. The CDR3 protein is CASSIGRASSFYEQYF. The CDR3 bases are TGTGCCAGTAGTATAGGGAGGGCTAGCAGTTTCTACGAGCAGTACTTC. The chain recombines TRBV19 with TRBJ2-7, with D perhaps matching TRBD2 (6 bases). CDR1 is LNHDA and CDR2 is SQIVND in the germline V gene (reference sequence). This CDR3 has 16 amino acids. V lost 1 base, J lost 3 bases, and 16 bases lay in between. The variable domain in full, with the rest retrieved from reference TRBV19 and TRBJ2-7, is DGGITQSPKYLFRKEGQNVTLSCEQNLNHDAMYWYRQDPGQGLRLIYYSQIVNDFQKGDIAEGYSVSREKKESFPLTVTSAQKNPTAFYLCASSIGRASSFYEQYFGPGTRLTVT.

The chain recombines TRBV28 with TRBJ2-7; 10 bases align to TRBD2. V trimming: 5 bases; J trimming: 7 bases; junction bases outside the gene matches: 8. CDR3 length: 14 amino acids. Germline V gene data show CDR1 as MDHEN and CDR2 as SYDVKM. The CDR3 spells CASSPPQLAGEQYF. The CDR3 coding sequence is TGTGCCAGCAGTCCCCCCCAACTAGCGGGGGAGCAGTACTTC.

The V and J genes are TRBV5-1 and TRBJ2-1; 9 bases align to TRBD1. CDR1 and CDR2 from the germline V gene are SGHRS and YFSETQ. The junction had 11 bases not matched to a gene; V was cut back by 5 bases and J by 8 bases. This CDR3 is built from 15 residues. The CDR3 reads CASSSLDRGSDEQFF. The CDR3 DNA reads as TGCGCCAGCAGTAGTCTGGACAGGGGAAGCGATGAGCAGTTCTTC.

CDR3 region: CSGHRAGTEAFF. The CDR3 DNA reads as TGCAGCGGTCACAGGGCGGGCACTGAAGCTTTCTTT. V and J are TRBV29-1 and TRBJ1-1, with a weak D call TRBD1 (6 bases). V gave up 7 bases and J gave up 4 bases, with 13 bases separating them. The CDR3 is made up of 12 amino acids. CDR1 is SQVTM, CDR2 ANQGSEA, per germline. The full variable domain, completed using reference TRBV29-1 and TRBJ1-1, is SAVISQKPSRDICQRGTSLTIQCQVDSQVTMMFWYRQQPGQSLTLIATANQGSEATYESGFVIDKFPISRPNLTFSTLTVSNMSPEDSSIYLCSGHRAGTEAFFGQGTRLTVV.

CDR3 nucleotides: TGTGCCAGCAGTTTAAGGGGGGGAGATACGCAGTATTTT. Its protein is CASSLRGGDTQYF. J is TRBJ2-3 and V is TRBV12-3 or TRBV12-4, with D possibly being TRBD2 (7 bases). CDR3 length: 13 amino acids. Trimming took off 2 bases at V and 5 bases at J, with 8 bases between the two ends.